Detailed here is one TCR beta chain. The antigen remains undetermined. This CDR3 spans 16 amino acids. With 0 bases clipped from V and 0 bases from J, the junction kept 3 bases outside the gene matches. Germline loops: CDR1 LGHNA, CDR2 YSLEER. The repertoire was sequenced with immunoSEQ multiplex PCR; TCRdb's copy has only in-frame clones and lacks some. The top ten hold approximately 0.29% of the sample, which has 120,000 or so clones, approximately 90% seen once. The sample comes from a study of OX40 agonist ivuxolimab in advanced cancers. Study findings and constraints: The CD4+ and CD8+ T cells in the blood had expanded clonally by week 6 at 0.1 to 3.0 mg/kg. Among expanded peripheral T cells, antigen specificity went undetermined.

The sequenced sample was CD4+ or CD8+ T cells sorted from blood, obtained in a trial of the OX40 agonist ivuxolimab. The chain uses TRBV4-3 and TRBJ2-3; 7 nucleotides line up with TRBD1. The TCR was taken from an adult with an advanced solid tumor such as melanoma, head and neck, liver or kidney cancer. DNA of the CDR3: TGCGCCAGCAGCCAAGATACAGGGGAAAGCACAGATACGCAGTATTTT. Translating it yields CASSQDTGESTDTQYF.